This passage covers 8 T cell receptor beta chains from one sample sequenced in a study of blood T cells in healthy people across ages. With a J-beta primer mix and a sample-barcoded 5' primer, a second PCR ran 7 to 11 cycles. TCRdb recomputed calls from the 5' RACE reads with MiXCR, one row per CDR3 protein. Counted here are about 1.4 million distinct CDR3 sequences, 55% to 75% occurring once; the ten biggest clones make up about 6.3%. The sample was blood. These receptors were collected from a man between 18 and 35 years old in good health.

This chain uses TRBV3-1 with TRBJ2-7; no reliable D call. V lost 4 bases to trimming and J lost 5 bases, with 6 bases between them. The CDR3 covers 11 residues. Germline CDR1 is LGHDT and CDR2 is YNNKEL (reference sequence). DNA of the CDR3: TGTGCCAGCAGCCGCTTTGACGAGCAGTACTTC. Its protein product is CASSRFDEQYF.

The rearrangement uses TRBV7-8 and TRBJ2-1; D unresolved. Trimming took 6 bases from V and 1 from J, leaving 22 bases between them. The CDR3 has 18 amino acids. Germline V CDR1 and CDR2: SGHVS, FQNEAQ. The CDR3 loop is CASRLRNPPTVSYNEQFF. The CDR3 nucleotides read TGTGCCAGCAGGCTCCGAAACCCGCCTACGGTGTCCTACAATGAGCAGTTCTTC.

The V gene is TRBV20-1, the J gene TRBJ1-2; D is unclear. Trimming took off 1 base at V and 0 bases at J, with 9 bases between the two ends. Per germline, CDR1 DFQATT and CDR2 SNEGSKA (reference sequence). The CDR3 loop spans 14 amino acids. The chain's CDR3 is CSARGSISNYGYTF. The CDR3 nucleotides read TGCAGTGCTAGAGGTAGCATTTCTAACTATGGCTACACCTTC.

The chain has TRBV27 and TRBJ2-3; D gene uncertain. This CDR3 contains 15 residues. The ends were cut back, 2 bases at V and 2 bases at J, with 11 bases in the middle. Per germline, CDR1 MNHEY and CDR2 SMNVEV (reference sequence). This chain's CDR3 is CASSLQFSATDTQYF. Here the CDR3 DNA reads TGTGCCAGCAGTTTACAGTTTTCCGCCACAGATACGCAGTATTTT.

This chain joins TRBV27 and TRBJ2-7; D is perhaps TRBD1 (6 bases). V was shortened by 6 bases and J by 6 bases, with 15 bases between the two germline ends. Germline CDR1 MNHEY, CDR2 SMNVEV (reference sequence). This CDR3 region has 13 residues. This chain's CDR3 is CASSRTDPSEQYF. For the CDR3, the DNA is TGTGCCAGCAGCCGGACAGATCCATCCGAGCAGTACTTC.

The chain uses TRBV4-1 and TRBJ1-1; tentative D call: TRBD1 (6 bases). CDR1 MGHRA and CDR2 YSYEKL come from the germline V gene. CDR3 length: 15 residues. V dropped 2 bases and J dropped 1 base, with 11 bases sitting between them. Here the CDR3 reads CASSQLQGQNTEAFF. The CDR3 DNA reads as TGCGCCAGCAGCCAATTACAGGGCCAGAACACTGAAGCTTTCTTT.

V is TRBV5-1 and J is TRBJ2-1; D unclear. Trimming removed 3 bases from V and 8 bases from J, with 12 bases in between. The V gene's germline CDR1 is SGHRS and CDR2 YFSETQ. This CDR3 is built from 13 residues. CDR3 protein: CASSWPSKDEQFF. As DNA, the CDR3 is TGCGCCAGCAGCTGGCCTAGTAAGGATGAGCAGTTCTTC. Using reference TRBV5-1 and TRBJ2-1 for the parts outside the CDR3, the full variable domain is KAGVTQTPRYLIKTRGQQVTLSCSPISGHRSVSWYQQTPGQGLQFLFEYFSETQRNKGNFPGRFSGRQFSNSRSEMNVSTLELGDSALYLCASSWPSKDEQFFGPGTRLTVL.

This clonotype was counted only a few times. The chain couples TRBV29-1 to TRBJ2-1, with unresolved D. Judging by the DNA end, TRBJ2-7 fits better; the J call may be wrong. The CDR3 is 14 residues long. Germline CDR1 reads SQVTM; CDR2 reads ANQGSEA. CDR3 region: CSVVRSSSYNEQYF. The CDR3 coding sequence is TGCAGCGTTGTAAGGTCGAGCTCCTACAATGAGCAGTACTTC.